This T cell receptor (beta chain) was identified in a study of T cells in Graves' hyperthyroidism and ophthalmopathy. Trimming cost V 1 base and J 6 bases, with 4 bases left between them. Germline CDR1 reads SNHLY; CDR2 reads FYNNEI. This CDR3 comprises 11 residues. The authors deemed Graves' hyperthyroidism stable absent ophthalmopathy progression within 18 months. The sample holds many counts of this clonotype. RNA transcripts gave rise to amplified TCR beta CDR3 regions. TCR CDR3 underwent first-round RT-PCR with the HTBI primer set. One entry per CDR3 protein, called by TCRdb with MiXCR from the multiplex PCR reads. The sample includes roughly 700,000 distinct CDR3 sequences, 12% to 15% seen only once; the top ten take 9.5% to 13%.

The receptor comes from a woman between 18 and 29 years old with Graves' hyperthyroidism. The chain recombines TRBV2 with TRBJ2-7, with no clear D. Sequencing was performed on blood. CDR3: CASSEGVEQYF. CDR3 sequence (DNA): TGTGCCAGCAGTGAAGGGGTCGAGCAGTACTTC.